This T cell receptor (beta chain) stems from a study of blood T cell repertoires in COVID-19. The V gene's germline CDR1 is KGHSH and CDR2 LQKENI. Unmatched junction bases numbered 6, after V lost 8 bases and J lost 1 base. The CDR3 contains 14 residues. Some clones are missing from TCRdb's copy, which holds only in-frame ones; the method was immunoSEQ multiplex PCR. The sample has roughly 250,000 clones, about 85% seen once. This chain links TRBV18 with TRBJ2-3; 7 bases are a match to TRBD2. The sequenced material came from peripheral blood. This TCR was recovered from a human donor with COVID-19, enrolled during active disease. The donor label of this sample is uncertain. Here the CDR3 DNA reads TGTGCCAGCGAGGCTAGCGGAGGCACAGATACGCAGTATTTT. Translated, it gives CASEASGGTDTQYF.